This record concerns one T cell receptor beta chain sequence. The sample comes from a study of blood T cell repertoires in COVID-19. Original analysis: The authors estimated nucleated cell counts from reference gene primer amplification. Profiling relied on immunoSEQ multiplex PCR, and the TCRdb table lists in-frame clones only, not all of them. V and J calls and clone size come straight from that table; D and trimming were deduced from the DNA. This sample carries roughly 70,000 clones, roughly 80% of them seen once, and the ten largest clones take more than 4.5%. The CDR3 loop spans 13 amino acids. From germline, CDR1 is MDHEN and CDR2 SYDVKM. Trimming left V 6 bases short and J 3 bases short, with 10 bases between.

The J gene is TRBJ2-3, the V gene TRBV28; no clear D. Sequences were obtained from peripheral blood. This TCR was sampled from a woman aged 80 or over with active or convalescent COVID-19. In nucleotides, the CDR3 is TGTGCCAGCAGAGAAGACACGACAGATACGCAGTATTTT. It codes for CASREDTTDTQYF. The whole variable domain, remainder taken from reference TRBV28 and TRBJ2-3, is DVKVTQSSRYLVKRTGEKVFLECVQDMDHENMFWYRQDPGLGLRLIYFSYDVKMKEKGDIPEGYSVSREKKERFSLILESASTNQTSMYLCASREDTTDTQYFGPGTRLTVL.